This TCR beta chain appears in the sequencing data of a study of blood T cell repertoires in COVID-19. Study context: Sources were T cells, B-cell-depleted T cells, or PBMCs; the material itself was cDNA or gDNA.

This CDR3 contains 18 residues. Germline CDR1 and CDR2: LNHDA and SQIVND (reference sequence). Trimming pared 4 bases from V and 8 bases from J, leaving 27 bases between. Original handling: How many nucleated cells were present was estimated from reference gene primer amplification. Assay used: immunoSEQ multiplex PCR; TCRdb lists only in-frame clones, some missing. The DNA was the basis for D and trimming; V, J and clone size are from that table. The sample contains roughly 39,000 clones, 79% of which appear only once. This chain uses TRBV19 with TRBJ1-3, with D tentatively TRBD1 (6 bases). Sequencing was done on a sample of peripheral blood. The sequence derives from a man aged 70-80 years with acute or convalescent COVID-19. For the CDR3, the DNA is TGTGCCAGTAGTACAATCCCCGGACAGAGCCTTAAGACGGACACCATATATTTT. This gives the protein CASSTIPGQSLKTDTIYF.